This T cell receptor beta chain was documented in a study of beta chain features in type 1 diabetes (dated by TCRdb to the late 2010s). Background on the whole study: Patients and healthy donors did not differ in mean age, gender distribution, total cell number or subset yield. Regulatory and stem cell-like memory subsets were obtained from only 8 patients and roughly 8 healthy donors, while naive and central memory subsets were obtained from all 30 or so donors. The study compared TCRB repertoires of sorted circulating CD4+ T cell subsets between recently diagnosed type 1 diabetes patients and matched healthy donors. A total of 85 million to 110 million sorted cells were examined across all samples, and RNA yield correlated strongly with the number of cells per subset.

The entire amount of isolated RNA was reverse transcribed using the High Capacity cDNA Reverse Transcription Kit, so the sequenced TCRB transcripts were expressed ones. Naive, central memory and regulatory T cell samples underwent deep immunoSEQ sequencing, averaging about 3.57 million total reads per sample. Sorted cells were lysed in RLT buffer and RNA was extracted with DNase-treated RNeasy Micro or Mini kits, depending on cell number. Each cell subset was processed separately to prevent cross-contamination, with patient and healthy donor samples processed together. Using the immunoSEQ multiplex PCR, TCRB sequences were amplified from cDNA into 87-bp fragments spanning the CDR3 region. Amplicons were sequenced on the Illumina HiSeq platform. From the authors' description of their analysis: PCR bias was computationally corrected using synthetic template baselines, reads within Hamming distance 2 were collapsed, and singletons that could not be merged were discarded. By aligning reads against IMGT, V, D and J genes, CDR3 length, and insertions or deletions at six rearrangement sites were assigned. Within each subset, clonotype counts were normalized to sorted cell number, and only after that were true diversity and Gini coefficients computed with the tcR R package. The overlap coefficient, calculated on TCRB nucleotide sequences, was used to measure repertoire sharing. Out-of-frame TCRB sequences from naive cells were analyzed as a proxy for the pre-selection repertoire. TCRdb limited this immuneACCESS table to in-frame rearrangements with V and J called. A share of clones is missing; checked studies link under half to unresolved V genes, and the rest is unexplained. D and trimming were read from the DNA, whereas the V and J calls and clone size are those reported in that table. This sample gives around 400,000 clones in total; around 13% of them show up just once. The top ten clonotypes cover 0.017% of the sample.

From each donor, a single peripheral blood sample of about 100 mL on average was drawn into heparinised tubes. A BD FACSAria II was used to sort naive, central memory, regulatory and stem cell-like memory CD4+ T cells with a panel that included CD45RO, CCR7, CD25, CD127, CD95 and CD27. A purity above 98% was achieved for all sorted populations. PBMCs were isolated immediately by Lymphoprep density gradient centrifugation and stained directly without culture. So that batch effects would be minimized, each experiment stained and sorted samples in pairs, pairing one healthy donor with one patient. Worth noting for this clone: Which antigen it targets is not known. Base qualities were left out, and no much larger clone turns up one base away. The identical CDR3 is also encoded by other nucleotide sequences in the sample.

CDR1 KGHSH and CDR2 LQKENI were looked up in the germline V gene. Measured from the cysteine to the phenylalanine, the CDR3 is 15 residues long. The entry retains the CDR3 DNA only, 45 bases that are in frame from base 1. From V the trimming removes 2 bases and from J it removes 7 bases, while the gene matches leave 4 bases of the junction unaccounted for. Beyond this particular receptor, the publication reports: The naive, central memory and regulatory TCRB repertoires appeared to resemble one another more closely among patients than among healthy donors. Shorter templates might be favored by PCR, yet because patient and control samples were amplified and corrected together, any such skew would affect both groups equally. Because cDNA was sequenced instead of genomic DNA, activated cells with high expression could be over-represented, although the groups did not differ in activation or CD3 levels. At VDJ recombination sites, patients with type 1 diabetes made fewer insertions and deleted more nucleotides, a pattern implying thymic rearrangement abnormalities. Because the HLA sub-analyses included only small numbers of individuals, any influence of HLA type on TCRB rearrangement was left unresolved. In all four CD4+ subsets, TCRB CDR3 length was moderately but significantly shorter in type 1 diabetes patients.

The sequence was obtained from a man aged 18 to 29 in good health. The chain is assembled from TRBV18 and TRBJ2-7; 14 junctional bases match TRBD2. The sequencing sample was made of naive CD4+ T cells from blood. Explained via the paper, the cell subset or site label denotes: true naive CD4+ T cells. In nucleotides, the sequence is TGTGCCAGCTCACCAGGGACTAGCGGGAGAGGTGAGCAGTACTTC. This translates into CASSPGTSGRGEQYF.